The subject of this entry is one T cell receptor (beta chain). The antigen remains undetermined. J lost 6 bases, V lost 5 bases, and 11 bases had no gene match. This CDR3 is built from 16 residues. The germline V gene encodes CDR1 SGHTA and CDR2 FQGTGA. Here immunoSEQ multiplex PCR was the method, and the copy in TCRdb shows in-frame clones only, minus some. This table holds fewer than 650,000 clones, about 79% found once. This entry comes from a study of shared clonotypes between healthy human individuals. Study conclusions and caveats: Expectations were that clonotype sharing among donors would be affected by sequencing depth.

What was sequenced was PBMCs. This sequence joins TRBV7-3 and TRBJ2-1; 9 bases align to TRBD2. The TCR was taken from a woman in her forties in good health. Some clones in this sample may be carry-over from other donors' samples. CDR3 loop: CASSPSVAGAANEQFF. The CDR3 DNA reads TGTGCCAGCAGCCCGAGTGTAGCGGGAGCTGCCAATGAGCAGTTCTTC. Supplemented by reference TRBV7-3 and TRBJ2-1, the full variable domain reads GAGVSQTPSNKVTEKGKYVELRCDPISGHTALYWYRQSLGQGPEFLIYFQGTGAADDSGLPNDRFFAVRPEGSVSTLKIQRTERGDSAVYLCASSPSVAGAANEQFFGPGTRLTVL.